A single sample is the source of the 32 T cell receptor beta chains below, sequenced in a study of early T cells in non-severe SARS-CoV-2 infection. TCRdb called the 5' RACE reads again in MiXCR, with one record for every CDR3 protein. The sample records approximately 67,000 distinct CDR3 sequences, approximately 9.1% being singletons. The sample was whole blood. These receptors all stem from an adult who was a healthcare worker with PCR-confirmed SARS-CoV-2 infection or an uninfected control (not recorded which).

This clonotype was detected many times. This chain links TRBV20-1 with TRBJ1-5; no definite D call. Trimming removed 0 bases at V and 2 bases at J, with 11 bases between. There are 15 residues in the CDR3. The germline V gene has CDR1 DFQATT and CDR2 SNEGSKA (reference sequence). CDR3 nucleotides: TGCAGTGCTAGAGATCCGGCAGGCGGCAATCAGCCCCAGCATTTT. It yields the protein CSARDPAGGNQPQHF.

This clonotype appeared many times. This chain uses TRBV20-1 with TRBJ2-3, with D uncertain. The CDR3 is 14 residues long. The V and J ends lost 0 bases and 2 bases respectively, with 9 bases between them. CDR1 is DFQATT and CDR2 is SNEGSKA in the germline V gene (reference sequence). The CDR3 loop is CSARDRASTDTQYF. CDR3 nucleotides: TGCAGTGCTAGAGATAGGGCCTCCACAGATACGCAGTATTTT.

The chain joins TRBV29-1 to TRBJ2-7; D is perhaps TRBD1 (6 bases). CDR3 length: 13 residues. Germline V gene sequence: CDR1 SQVTM, CDR2 ANQGSEA. V was clipped by 5 bases and J by 2 bases, with 13 bases between them. The CDR3 loop reads CSVSDRMPYEQYF. DNA for the CDR3: TGCAGCGTTTCAGACAGGATGCCCTACGAGCAGTACTTC.

Ten or more counts support this clonotype. The rearrangement joins TRBV6-6 to TRBJ2-1; D is undetermined. Germline V gene data show CDR1 as MNHNY and CDR2 as SVGAGI (reference sequence). V gave up 2 bases and J gave up 2 bases, with 1 base separating them. CDR3 length: 12 amino acids. CDR3 residues: CASSYAYNEQFF. The CDR3 DNA is TGTGCCAGCAGTTACGCCTACAATGAGCAGTTCTTC.

The chain employs TRBV9 and TRBJ2-3; 7 bases fit TRBD2. With 1 base clipped from V and 4 bases from J, the junction kept 6 bases outside the gene matches. Germline assignment: CDR1 SGDLS and CDR2 YYNGEE. The CDR3 is 15 residues long. This CDR3 reads CASSVKAGRPDTQYF. The CDR3 DNA reads TGTGCCAGCAGCGTAAAAGCGGGACGGCCAGATACGCAGTATTTT. Full variable domain (missing parts from reference TRBV9 and TRBJ2-3): DSGVTQTPKHLITATGQRVTLRCSPRSGDLSVYWYQQSLDQGLQFLIQYYNGEERAKGNILERFSAQQFPDLHSELNLSSLELGDSALYFCASSVKAGRPDTQYFGPGTRLTVL.

This clonotype was seen a few times. This chain connects TRBV28 to TRBJ1-6; tentatively, D is TRBD1 (5 bases). V gave up 4 bases and J gave up 3 bases, with 10 bases separating them. Germline V gives CDR1 MDHEN, CDR2 SYDVKM. The CDR3 totals 15 residues. CDR3 loop: CASSSGTDYNSPLHF. CDR3 nucleotide sequence: TGTGCCAGCAGTTCTGGGACGGACTATAATTCACCCCTCCACTTT. The full variable domain, with the rest looked up from reference TRBV28 and TRBJ1-6, is DVKVTQSSRYLVKRTGEKVFLECVQDMDHENMFWYRQDPGLGLRLIYFSYDVKMKEKGDIPEGYSVSREKKERFSLILESASTNQTSMYLCASSSGTDYNSPLHFGNGTRLTVT.

This clonotype was detected only a few times. This chain connects TRBV20-1 to TRBJ1-1; 7 bases align to TRBD1. This CDR3 contains 11 residues. Germline V gene lookup returns CDR1 DFQATT and CDR2 SNEGSKA (reference sequence). CDR3 sequence reads: CGARGGGMAFF. CDR3 nucleotides: TGCGGGGCCCGGGGAGGGGGCATGGCTTTCTTT.

This chain joins TRBV11-1 and TRBJ2-7, with 8 bases matching TRBD1. CDR1 and CDR2 from the germline V gene are SGHAT and FQDESV (reference sequence). This CDR3 contains 14 residues. Trimming took 2 bases from V and 5 from J; bases not matched to a gene: 5. CDR3: CASSLTGQVDEQYF. The CDR3 bases are TGTGCCAGCAGCTTAACGGGACAGGTCGACGAGCAGTACTTC.

This clonotype was counted many times. Written as DNA, the CDR3 is TGTGCCAGCAGCCCGGGACAGGGAAGCAATGAGCAGTTCTTC. Translating it yields CASSPGQGSNEQFF. The V and J genes are TRBV7-9 and TRBJ2-1, with 9 positions matching TRBD1. The CDR3 length is 14 residues. The germline CDR1 and CDR2 sequences are SEHNR and FQNEAQ (reference sequence). V lost 5 bases and J lost 6; bases outside the gene matches: 5.

This clonotype was seen many times. The chain has TRBV12-3 or TRBV12-4 and TRBJ1-1, with D perhaps matching TRBD1 (5 bases). Trimming left V 3 bases short and J 3 bases short, with 8 bases between. This CDR3 contains 13 residues. The CDR3 is CASSFTGDTEAFF. The CDR3 DNA sequence: TGTGCCAGCAGTTTCACAGGTGACACTGAAGCTTTCTTT.

This clonotype has ten or more counts. The chain is built from TRBV20-1 and TRBJ2-1; 7 bases map to TRBD2. Germline V gene sequence: CDR1 DFQATT, CDR2 SNEGSKA (reference sequence). V lost 0 bases and J lost 1; bases outside the gene matches: 6. The CDR3 is 16 residues long. CDR3 residues: CSAREGAGESYNEQFF. The CDR3, as DNA: TGCAGTGCTAGAGAGGGCGCGGGAGAATCCTACAATGAGCAGTTCTTC.

This clonotype was observed a few times. The chain combines TRBV6-4 with TRBJ2-1; 8 nucleotides match TRBD2. V dropped 0 bases and J dropped 2; count of bases not matched to a gene: 0. CDR3 length: 15 amino acids. Germline-derived CDR1 and CDR2 are MRHNA and SNTAGT. In DNA form, the CDR3 reads TGTGCCAGCAGTGACTCAGCGGGAGCCTACAATGAGCAGTTCTTC. It encodes CASSDSAGAYNEQFF.

This clonotype occurred many times. The chain couples TRBV5-1 to TRBJ2-1, with D unclear. V lost 1 base, J lost 9 bases, and 11 bases lay in between. CDR1 SGHRS and CDR2 YFSETQ come from the germline V gene. The CDR3 is 13 amino acids. This CDR3 is CASSLSLVGEQFF. The CDR3 bases are TGCGCCAGCAGCTTGAGCCTAGTTGGTGAGCAGTTCTTC.

Ten or more counts support this clonotype. The rearrangement uses TRBV7-3 and TRBJ2-3, with a possible D match to TRBD2 (6 bases). The CDR3 is 14 residues long. The V gene lost 4 bases and the J gene lost 0 bases, with 8 bases spanning the gap. Looked up from germline, CDR1 is SGHTA and CDR2 is FQGTGA. The CDR3 DNA reads TGTGCCAGCAGCTGGGCGGGAAGCACAGATACGCAGTATTTT. Encoded protein: CASSWAGSTDTQYF.

There are a few counts of this clonotype. V gene TRBV5-4 combines with J gene TRBJ2-7; TRBD1 matches 9 bases. Germline V gene sequence: CDR1 SGHNT, CDR2 YYREEE (reference sequence). J was trimmed by 3 bases and V by 0 bases; bases with no gene match: 4. This CDR3 region has 15 residues. The CDR3 bases are TGTGCCAGCAGCTTGGGGACAGGGGCCCTCTACGAGCAGTACTTC. Amino acids: CASSLGTGALYEQYF.

This chain uses TRBV5-1 with TRBJ1-1, with TRBD1 matching 10 bases. Germline CDR1 and CDR2: SGHRS and YFSETQ. The CDR3 has 15 amino acids. With V trimmed by 0 bases and J by 3 bases, 2 bases remained unmatched. CDR3 sequence (DNA): TGCGCCAGCAGCTTGGACGGGACAGGGGACACTGAAGCTTTCTTT. It codes for CASSLDGTGDTEAFF.

The genes are TRBV3-1 and TRBJ1-3, with 10 bases fitting TRBD1. Trimming at V came to 4 bases and at J to 4 bases, leaving 13 bases not matched to a gene. Per the germline V gene, CDR1 is LGHDT and CDR2 is YNNKEL (reference sequence). The CDR3 extends over 18 amino acids. CDR3 bases: TGTGCCAGCAGCCCCCGCGGCGGGACAGGGGCTGGCGGAAACACCATATATTTT. Residues: CASSPRGGTGAGGNTIYF.

This clonotype was picked up many times. The chain has TRBV7-2 and TRBJ2-1; D remains unclear. The ends were cut back, 4 bases at V and 8 bases at J, with 15 bases in the middle. CDR1 is SGHTA and CDR2 is FQGNSA in the germline V gene. This CDR3 comprises 14 residues. CDR3 sequence: CASSSRAGADEQFF. For the CDR3, the DNA is TGTGCCAGCAGCTCCCGAGCTGGTGCCGATGAGCAGTTCTTC.

For the CDR3, the DNA is TGTGCCAGCAGTTCGGGACTAGCGGGAAACAATGAGCAGTTCTTC. Translating gives CASSSGLAGNNEQFF. The gene calls are TRBV28 and TRBJ2-1; 13 nucleotides agree with TRBD2. CDR1 is MDHEN, CDR2 SYDVKM, per germline. This CDR3 spans 15 amino acids. The ends lost 4 bases at V and 5 bases at J; junction bases unmatched: 2.

This clonotype was counted ten times or more. The chain links TRBV7-8 to TRBJ2-3; D perhaps matches TRBD1 (6 bases). The ends were cut back, 5 bases at V and 2 bases at J, with 11 bases in the middle. The germline V gene has CDR1 SGHVS and CDR2 FQNEAQ. The CDR3 loop spans 14 amino acids. Written as DNA, the CDR3 is TGTGCCAGCAGCCGGGACATAATCACAGATACGCAGTATTTT. This translates into CASSRDIITDTQYF.

There are many counts of this clonotype. The chain combines TRBV9 with TRBJ2-1, with TRBD2 identical over 7 bases. Unmatched junction bases numbered 11, after V lost 0 bases and J lost 8 bases. Looked up from germline, CDR1 is SGDLS and CDR2 is YYNGEE. This CDR3 has 16 amino acids. CDR3 sequence: CASSVVLAGDSYEQFF. The CDR3 DNA sequence: TGTGCCAGCAGCGTAGTCCTCGCGGGAGATTCGTATGAGCAGTTCTTC.

This clonotype came up a few times. The CDR3 here is CATTPGGNQPQHF. As DNA, the CDR3 is TGTGCCACCACCCCGGGGGGCAATCAGCCCCAGCATTTT. This sequence joins TRBV24-1 and TRBJ1-5, with a possible D match to TRBD1 (5 bases). V was clipped by 8 bases and J by 2 bases, with 9 bases between them. CDR1 and CDR2 (germline): KGHDR, SFDVKD. The CDR3 runs 13 residues.

This chain links TRBV7-7 with TRBJ1-4; perhaps TRBD1 as D (5 bases). Germline-derived CDR1 and CDR2 are SSHAT and FNYEAQ (reference sequence). With 2 bases removed from V and 4 bases from J, the gap between germline ends came to 17 bases. This CDR3 is 17 amino acids long. The CDR3 sequence: CASSLNPPGPYNEKLFF. CDR3 nucleotide sequence: TGTGCCAGCAGCTTAAATCCGCCGGGACCGTATAATGAAAAACTGTTTTTT.

This clonotype occurred a few times. This chain uses TRBV20-1 with TRBJ1-4, with 9 bases that match TRBD1. Germline-derived CDR1 and CDR2 are DFQATT and SNEGSKA (reference sequence). This CDR3 is built from 14 residues. The trim removed 6 bases at V and 8 bases at J, leaving 10 bases unmatched. The CDR3 DNA is TGCAGTGCGGAGCCGGGACAGGGTGGGGAAAAACTGTTTTTT. It yields the protein CSAEPGQGGEKLFF.

In this sample, this clonotype turned up a few times. The chain links TRBV29-1 to TRBJ2-3, with 8 bases that match TRBD1. Germline-derived CDR1 and CDR2 are SQVTM and ANQGSEA. Trimming at V came to 4 bases and at J to 5 bases, leaving 5 bases not matched to a gene. The CDR3 loop spans 13 amino acids. CDR3 region: CSVVRTGGDTQYF. As DNA, the CDR3 is TGCAGCGTTGTCCGCACAGGGGGAGATACGCAGTATTTT.

There are many counts of this clonotype. The chain recombines TRBV7-2 with TRBJ1-2; maybe TRBD1 (6 bases). The CDR3 has 15 amino acids. Per germline, CDR1 SGHTA and CDR2 FQGNSA. V lost 6 bases and J lost 8, with 22 bases in between. CDR3 sequence (DNA): TGTGCCAGCAGTTCGTCTAGTGGGGGCGCGAGGGGCTACACCTTC. Its translation: CASSSSSGGARGYTF. The full variable domain, its missing parts supplied by reference TRBV7-2 and TRBJ1-2, is GAGVSQSPSNKVTEKGKDVELRCDPISGHTALYWYRQSLGQGLEFLIYFQGNSAPDKSGLPSDRFSAERTGGSVSTLTIQRTQQEDSAVYLCASSSSSGGARGYTFGSGTRLTVV.

This clonotype was observed a few times. The chain has TRBV29-1 and TRBJ2-7; D not resolved. Per the germline V gene, CDR1 is SQVTM and CDR2 is ANQGSEA. V lost 4 bases, J lost 3 bases, and 10 bases lay in between. The CDR3 spans 12 residues. CDR3 DNA sequence: TGCAGCGTTGGGATAGATCACTACGAGCAGTACTTC. Translated, it gives CSVGIDHYEQYF.

This CDR3 reads CASSENEYQGQFF. DNA for the CDR3: TGTGCCAGCAGTGAAAACGAGTACCAGGGGCAGTTCTTC. The chain uses TRBV6-1 and TRBJ2-1; tentatively, D is TRBD1 (5 bases). This CDR3 is 13 amino acids long. Trimming stripped 2 bases from V and 12 bases from J, with 14 bases between. Germline assignment: CDR1 MNHNS and CDR2 SASEGT.

This clonotype was seen ten or more times. This chain connects TRBV7-2 to TRBJ2-7; TRBD1 or TRBD2 may be the D gene (5 bases each). V lost 5 bases and J 2 bases, leaving 16 bases between the germline ends. The CDR3 runs to 15 residues. Germline CDR1 SGHTA, CDR2 FQGNSA. CDR3 in amino acids: CASSLRASGPYEQYF. The CDR3 DNA is TGTGCCAGCAGCCTCCGAGCGTCGGGACCCTACGAGCAGTACTTC.

This sequence joins TRBV20-1 and TRBJ2-2, with D possibly matching TRBD2 (5 bases). The CDR3 covers 14 residues. Looked up from germline, CDR1 is DFQATT and CDR2 is SNEGSKA (reference sequence). Trimming took 6 bases from V and 4 from J, leaving 15 bases between them. The CDR3 sequence is CSASRVASTGELFF. CDR3 coding DNA: TGCAGTGCCTCGCGGGTAGCGAGCACCGGGGAGCTGTTTTTT.

This clonotype turned up a few times. The chain links TRBV10-3 to TRBJ2-1; a weak D match, TRBD1 (6 bases). Trimming stripped 2 bases from V and 4 bases from J, with 9 bases between. Germline V gene data show CDR1 as ENHRY and CDR2 as SYGVKD. This CDR3 is built from 14 residues. The CDR3 protein is CAISERDTYNEQFF. The CDR3 DNA sequence: TGTGCCATCAGTGAGAGGGACACTTACAATGAGCAGTTCTTC.

This clonotype was counted many times. CDR3 in DNA: TGTGCCAGCAGCTTTTTCTCAGGAAACTGGCAAGAGACCCAGTACTTC. It codes for CASSFFSGNWQETQYF. The V call is TRBV5-8, the J call TRBJ2-5; D not certain. The CDR3 runs 16 residues. Germline lookup yields CDR1 SGHTS and CDR2 YDEGEE. V was pared by 2 bases and J by 2 bases, with 16 bases between.